These 7 T cell receptor beta chains were all obtained from the same sample, sequenced in a study of regulatory T cells in long-lasting Graves disease. In building TCR beta libraries, iRepertoire HTBI primers were used together with Arm-PCR of CDR3 regions. TCRdb itself ran the multiplex PCR reads through MiXCR, one entry per CDR3 protein. The sample records 430,000 or so distinct CDR3 sequences, 20% to 25% being singletons. Time point in this sample: persistent/refractory GD, antithyroid drugs over 5 years with positive TRAb. The authors made the TCR library using RNA they extracted from PBMCs. The sequenced sample was peripheral blood mononuclear cells (PBMCs), obtained when the disease was refractory, from a patient treated with antithyroid drugs. These receptor sequences come from a female donor with Graves disease.

This clonotype was seen only a few times. This chain joins TRBV4-1 and TRBJ1-5; D is undetermined. This CDR3 has 14 amino acids. CDR1 is MGHRA, CDR2 YSYEKL, per germline. The V end lost 1 base, the J end lost 2 bases, and 6 bases lay between the germline ends. The CDR3 DNA is TGCGCCAGCAGCCAAGTTTCGGGCAATCAGCCCCAGCATTTT. This codes for CASSQVSGNQPQHF.

The chain carries TRBV28 and TRBJ1-4, with D perhaps matching TRBD1 (5 bases). Trimming pared 6 bases from V and 4 bases from J, leaving 18 bases between. The germline CDR1 and CDR2 sequences are MDHEN and SYDVKM. The CDR3 length is 16 residues. CDR3 DNA: TGTGCCAGCAGCCTCTCTGATTCGAGGGGTAATGAAAAACTGTTTTTT. It is translated as CASSLSDSRGNEKLFF. The full variable domain, its missing parts supplied by reference TRBV28 and TRBJ1-4, is DVKVTQSSRYLVKRTGEKVFLECVQDMDHENMFWYRQDPGLGLRLIYFSYDVKMKEKGDIPEGYSVSREKKERFSLILESASTNQTSMYLCASSLSDSRGNEKLFFGSGTQLSVL.

The CDR3 sequence: CASSVGLADEQYF. Here the CDR3 DNA reads TGTGCCAGCAGCGTAGGACTAGCCGACGAGCAGTACTTC. The genes are TRBV9 and TRBJ2-7; 7 positions match TRBD2. V trimming: 0 bases; J trimming: 5 bases; junction bases outside the gene matches: 2. Germline assignment: CDR1 SGDLS and CDR2 YYNGEE. The CDR3 covers 13 residues.

This chain links TRBV10-3 with TRBJ2-7; 9 bases agree with TRBD2. With 4 bases clipped from V and 2 bases from J, the junction kept 3 bases outside the gene matches. This CDR3 contains 14 residues. Germline V gene lookup returns CDR1 ENHRY and CDR2 SYGVKD. The CDR3 sequence is CAISASGRTYEQYF. In DNA, the CDR3 is TGTGCCATCAGTGCGAGCGGGAGGACCTACGAGCAGTACTTC.

This clonotype was found many times. The chain combines TRBV6-1 with TRBJ1-2; 8 bases agree with TRBD1. This CDR3 contains 14 residues. The junction had 7 bases not matched to a gene; V was cut back by 6 bases and J by 4 bases. Germline lookup yields CDR1 MNHNS and CDR2 SASEGT. DNA of the CDR3: TGTGCCAGCAGCTCACCAGGGGGCTTCTATGGCTACACCTTC. The encoded protein is CASSSPGGFYGYTF.

In this sample, this clonotype turned up many times. This chain links TRBV7-3 with TRBJ2-1; 9 bases agree with TRBD2. Per germline, CDR1 SGHTA and CDR2 FQGTGA. V dropped 2 bases and J dropped 7; count of bases not matched to a gene: 3. There are 14 residues in the CDR3. CDR3: CASSLAGGRNEQFF. In nucleotides, the CDR3 is TGTGCCAGCAGCTTAGCGGGAGGGAGGAATGAGCAGTTCTTC.

This clonotype was observed many times. The chain uses TRBV25-1 and TRBJ2-7; tentatively, D is TRBD1 (7 bases). Per germline, CDR1 MGHDK and CDR2 SYGVNS. The CDR3 is made up of 15 amino acids. V was shortened by 4 bases and J by 2 bases, with 15 bases between the two germline ends. As DNA, the CDR3 is TGTGCCAGCAGTGGGGGGTTCAGGGGGGCCTACGAGCAGTACTTC. Encoded protein: CASSGGFRGAYEQYF.